This T cell receptor beta chain was sequenced during a study of blood T cell repertoires in COVID-19. Study as a whole: COVID-19 samples collected from the United States, Italy and Spain covered acute and convalescent phases. PBMCs, B-cell-depleted T cells, or T cells were the source of the cDNA or gDNA that made up the material.

In the study's own analysis: For nucleated cells, counts were estimated from reference gene primer amplification. Only in-frame clones appear in the TCRdb table, and some are missing; sequencing was by immunoSEQ multiplex PCR. V, J and clone size are those of that table, while D and trimming were read from the DNA. Here the sample spans more than 150,000 clones, roughly 90% being singletons. Trimming removed 3 bases at V and 6 bases at J, with 7 bases between. In germline, CDR1 is MNHEY, CDR2 SVGEGT. The CDR3 consists of 12 residues. This clonotype was sampled from a man aged 45 to 65 with acute or convalescent COVID-19. The sample comprised peripheral blood. V is TRBV6-2 or TRBV6-3 and J is TRBJ2-3; D is unresolved. For the CDR3, the DNA is TGTGCCAGCAGTTATCCCGGTGATACGCAGTATTTT. Translated: CASSYPGDTQYF.